This is a list of T cell receptor beta chains from one sample in a study of T cell responses to AZD1222 COVID-19 vaccine. This table comes from immunoSEQ multiplex PCR, and its TCRdb copy is limited to in-frame clones, with some not included. The sample yields 100,000 to 150,000 clones, 91% seen once. Sequencing used peripheral blood, obtained 28 days after the second AZD1222 dose. These receptors originate from an adult who received the AZD1222 COVID-19 vaccine. CDR3s include the opening cysteine and the closing phenylalanine or tryptophan. Each record gives: J gene, D gene, V gene, clone size, CDR3 DNA, CDR3 protein. The D gene is left open where the match is weak. Where a row states a size, it is once, few, many or the class of an expanded clone; other rows omit it.

j_call: TRBJ1-2; d_call: TRBD1; v_call: TRBV10-3; clone_size: -; cdr3_nt: TGTGCCAGTAGTCGACAGGGTGATGGCTACACCTTC; cdr3_aa: CASSRQGDGYTF
j_call: TRBJ2-7; d_call: TRBD2; v_call: TRBV2; clone_size: few; cdr3_nt: TGTGCCAGCAGGGAGGGACTAGCGACCGAGCAGTACTTC; cdr3_aa: CASREGLATEQYF
j_call: TRBJ2-1; d_call: -; v_call: TRBV7-9; clone_size: -; cdr3_nt: TGTGCCAGCAGCTTAGGGGCGGGCCCCTACAATGAGCAGTTCTTC; cdr3_aa: CASSLGAGPYNEQFF
j_call: TRBJ1-2; d_call: -; v_call: TRBV10-3; clone_size: -; cdr3_nt: TGTGCCATCAGTGAGTCGTCGTCAGGGTGGGATGGCTACACCTTC; cdr3_aa: CAISESSSGWDGYTF
j_call: TRBJ1-2; d_call: TRBD1; v_call: TRBV6-5; clone_size: few; cdr3_nt: TGTGCCAGCAGGCAGACAGGGCTCTATGGCTACACCTTC; cdr3_aa: CASRQTGLYGYTF
j_call: TRBJ1-2; d_call: TRBD1; v_call: TRBV30; clone_size: -; cdr3_nt: TGTGCCTGGACAGGGGGCGCAGATGGCTACACCTTC; cdr3_aa: CAWTGGADGYTF
j_call: TRBJ2-3; d_call: -; v_call: TRBV19; clone_size: -; cdr3_nt: TGTGTCCCCGGCCCGGGACCCAGCACAGATACGCAGTATTTT; cdr3_aa: CVPGPGPSTDTQYF
j_call: TRBJ1-1; d_call: -; v_call: TRBV7-9; clone_size: -; cdr3_nt: TGTGCCAGCAGCTCCCAAATGAACACTGAAGCTTTCTTT; cdr3_aa: CASSSQMNTEAFF
j_call: TRBJ1-6; d_call: -; v_call: TRBV7-9; clone_size: -; cdr3_nt: TGTGCCAGCAGCCCTTGGCCAGAAGCTAATTCACCCCTCCACTTT; cdr3_aa: CASSPWPEANSPLHF
j_call: TRBJ1-4; d_call: -; v_call: TRBV4-1; clone_size: -; cdr3_nt: TGCGCCAGCAGCCAAGAAGGGACAACTAATGAAAAACTGTTTTTT; cdr3_aa: CASSQEGTTNEKLFF
j_call: TRBJ1-6; d_call: -; v_call: TRBV6-5; clone_size: -; cdr3_nt: TGTGCCAGCAGTTGGAGCGCCTTTGCGGATTCACCCCTCCACTTT; cdr3_aa: CASSWSAFADSPLHF
j_call: TRBJ1-5; d_call: -; v_call: TRBV10-2; clone_size: -; cdr3_nt: TGCGCCAGCAGTGAGTCGATGTGGCAGGGCCGGCAGCCCCAGCATTTT; cdr3_aa: CASSESMWQGRQPQHF
j_call: TRBJ1-1; d_call: -; v_call: TRBV19; clone_size: -; cdr3_nt: TGTGCCAGTAGCCCAACGCGGCAGGGCGCGAGTGGTACTGAAGCTTTCTTT; cdr3_aa: CASSPTRQGASGTEAFF
j_call: TRBJ2-1; d_call: -; v_call: TRBV12-5; clone_size: -; cdr3_nt: TGTGCTAGTGGTTTGGTACTTGTAGAGCAGTTCTTC; cdr3_aa: CASGLVLVEQFF
j_call: TRBJ2-3; d_call: TRBD1; v_call: TRBV9; clone_size: -; cdr3_nt: TGTGCCAGCAGCGTGGGACAGGAACCCACAGATACGCAGTATTTT; cdr3_aa: CASSVGQEPTDTQYF
j_call: TRBJ2-2; d_call: TRBD1; v_call: TRBV7-9; clone_size: -; cdr3_nt: TGTGCCAGCAGCTCAGGGGGTTTGGGCACCGGGGAGCTGTTTTTT; cdr3_aa: CASSSGGLGTGELFF
j_call: TRBJ1-4; d_call: -; v_call: TRBV6-5; clone_size: -; cdr3_nt: TGTGCCAGCACCCCAGGCTGGGGTGAAAAACTGTTTTTT; cdr3_aa: CASTPGWGEKLFF
j_call: TRBJ1-5; d_call: -; v_call: TRBV19; clone_size: few; cdr3_nt: TGTGCCAGTAGTATAGAGGGCAGGGGAAGCAATCAGCCCCAGCATTTT; cdr3_aa: CASSIEGRGSNQPQHF
j_call: TRBJ2-5; d_call: -; v_call: TRBV14; clone_size: -; cdr3_nt: TGTGCCAGCAGCCAACTGGGGCACCAAGAAGAGACCCAGTACTTC; cdr3_aa: CASSQLGHQEETQYF
j_call: TRBJ2-2; d_call: -; v_call: TRBV5-5; clone_size: -; cdr3_nt: TGTGCCAGCAGCTTGTTTGCCCCGAACACCGGGGAGCTGTTTTTT; cdr3_aa: CASSLFAPNTGELFF
j_call: TRBJ1-3; d_call: -; v_call: TRBV19; clone_size: -; cdr3_nt: TGTGCCAGTACTTCGACAGGTTCGGGAAACACCATATATTTT; cdr3_aa: CASTSTGSGNTIYF
j_call: TRBJ1-4; d_call: -; v_call: TRBV6-6; clone_size: -; cdr3_nt: TGTGCCAGCACCTCCGAGGGAACTAATGAAAAACTGTTTTTT; cdr3_aa: CASTSEGTNEKLFF
j_call: TRBJ1-2; d_call: -; v_call: TRBV19; clone_size: -; cdr3_nt: TGTGCCATTAAACTTGGTTATGGCTACACCTTC; cdr3_aa: CAIKLGYGYTF
j_call: TRBJ1-2; d_call: -; v_call: TRBV30; clone_size: -; cdr3_nt: TGTGCCTGGAGAAGGGAGGGGGTGGACTATGGCTACACCTTC; cdr3_aa: CAWRREGVDYGYTF
j_call: TRBJ2-7; d_call: TRBD1; v_call: TRBV6-2/TRBV6-3; clone_size: -; cdr3_nt: TGTGCCAGCAGTCAAGCCGGGACAGAGATCCTCTACGAGCAGTACTTC; cdr3_aa: CASSQAGTEILYEQYF
j_call: TRBJ1-2; d_call: -; v_call: TRBV12-5; clone_size: -; cdr3_nt: TGTGCTAGTGGTTTGGTACCTTTGGCCGGGGGCTACACCTTC; cdr3_aa: CASGLVPLAGGYTF
j_call: TRBJ2-2; d_call: TRBD2; v_call: TRBV30; clone_size: -; cdr3_nt: TGTGCCTGGGGGACTAGCGGGAGCCCCGGGGAGCTGTTTTTT; cdr3_aa: CAWGTSGSPGELFF
j_call: TRBJ1-6; d_call: TRBD1; v_call: TRBV7-8; clone_size: -; cdr3_nt: TGTGCCAGCAGCCCCCCACAGGGGAGTAATTCACCCCTCCACTTT; cdr3_aa: CASSPPQGSNSPLHF
j_call: TRBJ1-3; d_call: -; v_call: TRBV5-1; clone_size: -; cdr3_nt: TGCGCCAGCAGGAGTTTACCCTCTGGAAACACCATATATTTT; cdr3_aa: CASRSLPSGNTIYF
j_call: TRBJ2-1; d_call: -; v_call: TRBV24-1; clone_size: few; cdr3_nt: TGTGCCACCAGTGATAGGGCTGGGAGCTACAATGAGCAGTTCTTC; cdr3_aa: CATSDRAGSYNEQFF
j_call: TRBJ2-2; d_call: TRBD1; v_call: TRBV5-5; clone_size: -; cdr3_nt: TGTGCCAGCAGTTTGACAGGGTTGAACACCGGGGAGCTGTTTTTT; cdr3_aa: CASSLTGLNTGELFF
j_call: TRBJ2-5; d_call: TRBD2; v_call: TRBV2; clone_size: -; cdr3_nt: TGTGCCAGCAGTGACGGGGGACTAGCGACTGCGACCCAGTACTTC; cdr3_aa: CASSDGGLATATQYF
j_call: TRBJ2-1; d_call: -; v_call: TRBV5-5; clone_size: -; cdr3_nt: TGTGCCAGCAGCTTGGTTTTACACCAGTTCTTC; cdr3_aa: CASSLVLHQFF
j_call: TRBJ2-5; d_call: TRBD2; v_call: TRBV2; clone_size: -; cdr3_nt: TGTGCCAGCAGTGCCGGGACAGCGGGGGGGACCCAGTACTTC; cdr3_aa: CASSAGTAGGTQYF
j_call: TRBJ1-1; d_call: TRBD1; v_call: TRBV7-9; clone_size: -; cdr3_nt: TGTGCCAGCAGCTTTACAGGGGGCAGCGCTGAAGCTTTCTTT; cdr3_aa: CASSFTGGSAEAFF
j_call: TRBJ1-2; d_call: -; v_call: TRBV9; clone_size: few; cdr3_nt: TGTGCCAGCAGTCGAACGGGCGATGGCTACACCTTC; cdr3_aa: CASSRTGDGYTF
j_call: TRBJ1-2; d_call: -; v_call: TRBV18; clone_size: -; cdr3_nt: TGTGCCAGCTCACCACCGAGTGCATCTAACTATGGCTACACCTTC; cdr3_aa: CASSPPSASNYGYTF
j_call: TRBJ1-2; d_call: -; v_call: TRBV19; clone_size: -; cdr3_nt: TGTGCCAGTAGCCTCCCCACAACCCTAGCACCCTATGGCTACACCTTC; cdr3_aa: CASSLPTTLAPYGYTF
j_call: TRBJ1-1; d_call: -; v_call: TRBV7-3; clone_size: -; cdr3_nt: TGTGCCAGCAGCCTCGACAGCAACACTGAAGCTTTCTTT; cdr3_aa: CASSLDSNTEAFF
j_call: TRBJ1-2; d_call: TRBD1; v_call: TRBV4-1; clone_size: -; cdr3_nt: TGCGCCAGCAGCTTGGGGGACAGGGGGTACTATGGCTACACCTTC; cdr3_aa: CASSLGDRGYYGYTF
j_call: TRBJ2-7; d_call: TRBD2; v_call: TRBV4-1; clone_size: -; cdr3_nt: TGCGCCAGCAGCCAAGGGCGAACTAGCGGGGCCGAGCAGTACTTC; cdr3_aa: CASSQGRTSGAEQYF
j_call: TRBJ2-6; d_call: -; v_call: TRBV30; clone_size: -; cdr3_nt: TGTGCCTGGACGGGCCGACGACTCTCTGGGGCCAACGTCCTGACTTTC; cdr3_aa: CAWTGRRLSGANVLTF
j_call: TRBJ2-2; d_call: TRBD2; v_call: TRBV11-1; clone_size: -; cdr3_nt: TGTGCCAGCAGGCTCGGGAGGGGAAAAACCGGGGAGCTGTTTTTT; cdr3_aa: CASRLGRGKTGELFF
j_call: TRBJ2-2; d_call: -; v_call: TRBV30; clone_size: -; cdr3_nt: TGTGCCTGGAGTCCCCCGGGACACCAGTGGCGAAGTAGGACCGGGGAGCTGTTTTTT; cdr3_aa: CAWSPPGHQWRSRTGELFF
j_call: TRBJ2-4; d_call: -; v_call: TRBV13; clone_size: -; cdr3_nt: TGTGCCAGCAGCTTAGGGACATCCGGGAACATTCAGTACTTC; cdr3_aa: CASSLGTSGNIQYF
j_call: TRBJ1-1; d_call: -; v_call: TRBV5-1; clone_size: -; cdr3_nt: TGCGCCAGCAGCTTGGATCCAGGGTCCACTGAAGCTTTCTTT; cdr3_aa: CASSLDPGSTEAFF
j_call: TRBJ1-1; d_call: -; v_call: TRBV2; clone_size: -; cdr3_nt: TGTGCCAGCAGTTACGGGGGGACTGAAGCTTTCTTT; cdr3_aa: CASSYGGTEAFF
j_call: TRBJ2-1; d_call: -; v_call: TRBV15; clone_size: -; cdr3_nt: TGTGCCACCAGCAGAGTTGAGGGATATGAGCAGTTCTTC; cdr3_aa: CATSRVEGYEQFF
j_call: TRBJ1-6; d_call: TRBD1; v_call: TRBV3-1/TRBV3-2; clone_size: -; cdr3_nt: TGTGCCAGCAGCCAAGAGGGCAGGGGGCCCCTCCACTTT; cdr3_aa: CASSQEGRGPLHF
j_call: TRBJ2-5; d_call: -; v_call: TRBV27; clone_size: -; cdr3_nt: TGTGCCAGCAATCAGGTTCAAGAAGAGACCCAGTACTTC; cdr3_aa: CASNQVQEETQYF
j_call: TRBJ2-7; d_call: -; v_call: TRBV19; clone_size: -; cdr3_nt: TGTGCCAGTAGTATCGGATCGGAGCAGTACTTC; cdr3_aa: CASSIGSEQYF
j_call: TRBJ1-3; d_call: TRBD1; v_call: TRBV5-1; clone_size: -; cdr3_nt: TGCGCCAGCAGCCCCGGGACAGCCTCTGGAAACACCATATATTTT; cdr3_aa: CASSPGTASGNTIYF
j_call: TRBJ2-3; d_call: -; v_call: TRBV7-3; clone_size: -; cdr3_nt: TGTGCCAGCAGCGTAACCGGGACCCAAGGAGATACGCAGTATTTT; cdr3_aa: CASSVTGTQGDTQYF
j_call: TRBJ2-5; d_call: -; v_call: TRBV5-1; clone_size: -; cdr3_nt: TGCGCCAGCAGTTCGGGACTCCGGCCAGAGACCCAGTACTTC; cdr3_aa: CASSSGLRPETQYF
j_call: TRBJ1-5; d_call: -; v_call: TRBV2; clone_size: -; cdr3_nt: TGTGCCAGCACTTGGGAGGGGAGGAATAGCAATCAGCCCCAGCATTTT; cdr3_aa: CASTWEGRNSNQPQHF
j_call: TRBJ1-2; d_call: -; v_call: TRBV12-3/TRBV12-4; clone_size: -; cdr3_nt: TGTGCCAGCAGTTCAACTCGACAATCTGGCTACACCTTC; cdr3_aa: CASSSTRQSGYTF
j_call: TRBJ2-5; d_call: TRBD1; v_call: TRBV5-1; clone_size: -; cdr3_nt: TGCGCCAGCAGCGGACAGGGGGCGAAGGAAGAGACCCAGTACTTC; cdr3_aa: CASSGQGAKEETQYF
j_call: TRBJ1-1; d_call: -; v_call: TRBV6-2/TRBV6-3; clone_size: -; cdr3_nt: TGTGCCAGCAGTTACTGGGGCAGGATGAACACTGAAGCTTTCTTT; cdr3_aa: CASSYWGRMNTEAFF